Sequencing of this T cell receptor (beta chain) was carried out in a study of T cells in Graves' hyperthyroidism and ophthalmopathy. Findings of the study overall: Ophthalmopathy was told apart from stable hyperthyroidism by a 13 V-J model.

The V end was cut by 0 bases, the J end by 11 bases, with 7 bases between. The CDR3 length is 11 residues. Looked up from germline, CDR1 is SNHLY and CDR2 is FYNNEI. Researchers amplified the TCR beta CDR3 regions from RNA transcripts. First-round RT-PCR targeting the TCR CDR3 was performed with the HTBI primer set. One entry per CDR3 protein, called by TCRdb with MiXCR from the multiplex PCR reads. The sample carries some 510,000 distinct CDR3 sequences, about 45% recorded once. Notes on this clonotype: Its cognate antigen is unknown.

Sequencing used peripheral blood or thyroid tissue (not recorded which). The chain recombines TRBV2 with TRBJ1-1, with TRBD1 as a possible D gene (5 bases). This TCR derives from a woman younger than 30 with Graves' hyperthyroidism. The CDR3 DNA sequence: TGTGCCAGCAGTGAAGCGGGGGGGGCTTTCTTT. Translated: CASSEAGGAFF. The complete variable domain, with remaining parts taken from reference TRBV2 and TRBJ1-1, reads EPEVTQTPSHQVTQMGQEVILRCVPISNHLYFYWYRQILGQKVEFLVSFYNNEISEKSEIFDDQFSVERPDGSNFTLKIRSTKLEDSAMYFCASSEAGGAFFGQGTRLTVV.